Presented here are 15 T cell receptor beta chains from one specimen sequenced in a study of T-cell memory formation after mild COVID-19. TCRdb re-called the 5' RACE reads with MiXCR, one entry per CDR3 protein. The table lists hundreds of thousands of distinct CDR3 sequences, 15% to 20% of them singletons. Material for sequencing was PBMCs or a T cell subset sorted from them (not recorded which). These receptors came from a man between 18 and 29 years old who had mild COVID-19 (a few samples of this study predate the infection). Cell type and time point are not known.

This clonotype showed up many times. CDR3 sequence (DNA): TGTGCCAGCAGCTTAGGGAGGGTGACTTCTGAGACCCAGTACTTC. This gives the protein CASSLGRVTSETQYF. The rearrangement links TRBV11-2 to TRBJ2-5, with D possibly being TRBD2 (6 bases). V dropped 1 base and J dropped 5 bases, with 14 bases sitting between them. The CDR3 loop spans 15 amino acids. Germline V CDR1 and CDR2: SGHAT, FQNNGV.

This clonotype was seen a few times. The genes are TRBV2 and TRBJ2-7; TRBD1 is a possible D gene (5 bases). With 6 bases removed from V and 6 bases from J, the gap between germline ends came to 15 bases. Germline CDR1 SNHLY, CDR2 FYNNEI. This CDR3 has 13 residues. The chain's CDR3 is CASSDTGLSEQYV. The DNA of the CDR3 is TGTGCCAGCAGCGACACAGGATTGTCCGAGCAGTACGTC.

This chain links TRBV29-1 with TRBJ2-3; maybe TRBD2 (5 bases). V lost 3 bases and J 2 bases, leaving 15 bases between the germline ends. This CDR3 is 15 amino acids long. Germline lookup yields CDR1 SQVTM and CDR2 ANQGSEA. This chain's CDR3 is CSVDSRRSATDTQYF. The CDR3 DNA follows: TGCAGCGTTGACAGTCGGAGGTCTGCCACAGATACGCAGTATTTT.

The J gene is TRBJ1-2, the V gene TRBV6-6, with D perhaps matching TRBD1 (6 bases). Trimming took 7 bases from V and 5 from J, leaving 20 bases between them. Germline CDR1 reads MNHNY; CDR2 reads SVGAGI (reference sequence). There are 15 residues in the CDR3. This CDR3 is CASIRQGTRYYGYTF. As DNA, the CDR3 is TGTGCCAGCATTCGTCAGGGGACCCGATATTATGGCTACACCTTC.

The chain uses TRBV7-2 and TRBJ1-4; no clear D. With 5 bases removed from V and 8 bases from J, the gap between germline ends came to 12 bases. The CDR3 contains 13 residues. The germline gives CDR1 SGHTA, CDR2 FQGNSA. CDR3 amino acids: CASSPATAEKLFF. The CDR3 bases are TGTGCCAGCAGCCCAGCGACGGCCGAAAAACTGTTTTTT.

The chain joins TRBV7-3 to TRBJ2-1, with TRBD2 identical over 8 bases. There are 15 residues in the CDR3. From germline, CDR1 is SGHTA and CDR2 FQGTGA. V lost 5 bases to trimming and J lost 10 bases; unmatched junction nucleotides: 13. CDR3 sequence reads: CASSRSGGISWEQFF. As DNA, the CDR3 is TGTGCCAGCAGCCGCTCGGGGGGGATCTCTTGGGAGCAGTTCTTC.

The V gene is TRBV12-3 or TRBV12-4, the J gene TRBJ2-3; 7 nucleotides agree with TRBD2. The trim removed 3 bases at V and 4 bases at J, leaving 4 bases unmatched. There are 14 residues in the CDR3. This CDR3 reads CASSLWGGPDTQYF. DNA for the CDR3: TGTGCCAGCAGTTTGTGGGGGGGACCAGATACGCAGTATTTT.

This clonotype was seen a handful of times. The chain combines TRBV20-1 with TRBJ1-1, with a weak D call TRBD1 (6 bases). The CDR3 length is 16 residues. CDR1 and CDR2 from the germline V gene are DFQATT and SNEGSKA (reference sequence). Trimming removed 0 bases at V and 0 bases at J, with 14 bases between. CDR3 DNA: TGCAGTGCTAGAGATGTTGCAGGGGTAGTGAACACTGAAGCTTTCTTT. Translating gives CSARDVAGVVNTEAFF.

The V gene is TRBV5-4, the J gene TRBJ1-4, with a possible D match to TRBD1 (5 bases). The length of the CDR3 is 14 residues. The germline V gene encodes CDR1 SGHNT and CDR2 YYREEE (reference sequence). V was cut by 4 bases and J by 11 bases, with 18 bases left in between. DNA for the CDR3: TGTGCCAGCAGCCTTCTTGGGGCGGGAAAGAAACTGTTTTTT. Translating it yields CASSLLGAGKKLFF. The full variable domain, in which reference TRBV5-4 and TRBJ1-4 provide the parts outside the CDR3, is ETGVTQSPTHLIKTRGQQVTLRCSSQSGHNTVSWYQQALGQGPQFIFQYYREEENGRGNFPPRFSGLQFPNYSSELNVNALELDDSALYLCASSLLGAGKKLFFGSGTQLSVL.

This clonotype was seen only once. This chain joins TRBV7-8 and TRBJ1-6; the D is unclear. Looked up from germline, CDR1 is SGHVS and CDR2 is FQNEAQ. There are 16 residues in the CDR3. V lost 3 bases and J 8 bases, leaving 17 bases between the germline ends. The CDR3 bases are TGTGCCAGCAGCTTGTACAACACGCGATGGGATTCACCCCTCCACTTT. It is translated as CASSLYNTRWDSPLHF. The entire variable domain, with the rest obtained from reference TRBV7-8 and TRBJ1-6, is as follows: GAGVSQSPRYKVAKRGQDVALRCDPISGHVSLFWYQQALGQGPEFLTYFQNEAQLDKSGLPSDRFFAERPEGSVSTLKIQRTQQEDSAVYLCASSLYNTRWDSPLHFGNGTRLTVT.

This clonotype was seen ten or more times. The chain links TRBV7-8 to TRBJ2-3, with D perhaps assigned TRBD1 or TRBD2 (5 bases each). Trimming cost V 7 bases and J 2 bases, with 16 bases left between them. Germline V CDR1 and CDR2: SGHVS, FQNEAQ. There are 15 residues in the CDR3. CDR3: CASTVGTAYTDTQYF. In DNA form, the CDR3 reads TGTGCCAGCACCGTAGGGACGGCCTACACAGATACGCAGTATTTT.

This clonotype was recorded a few times. The V gene is TRBV5-1, the J gene TRBJ2-7; 9 bases agree with TRBD1. Trimming removed 0 bases from V and 4 bases from J; junction bases left unmatched: 5. CDR3 length: 15 residues. The germline V gene has CDR1 SGHRS and CDR2 YFSETQ. CDR3 amino acids: CASSLGLGQGYEQYV. Here the CDR3 DNA reads TGCGCCAGCAGCTTGGGATTGGGACAGGGTTACGAGCAGTACGTC.

V is TRBV29-1 and J is TRBJ2-1; 7 positions match TRBD1. Germline-derived CDR1 and CDR2 are SQVTM and ANQGSEA. The CDR3 has 14 amino acids. The V gene end was trimmed by 4 bases and the J gene end by 4 bases; junction bases not matched to a gene: 7. As DNA, the CDR3 is TGCAGCGTTGGGGGACAGCGGCTTTACAATGAGCAGTTCTTC. Translating gives CSVGGQRLYNEQFF.

The chain recombines TRBV7-2 with TRBJ2-7; 9 bases agree with TRBD1. Germline assignment: CDR1 SGHTA and CDR2 FQGNSA. The trim removed 6 bases at V and 5 bases at J, leaving 8 bases unmatched. CDR3 length: 14 residues. The CDR3: CASRSGTGRDEQYF. The DNA for the CDR3 is TGTGCCAGCAGGTCCGGGACAGGGCGAGACGAGCAGTACTTC. Full variable domain (missing parts from reference TRBV7-2 and TRBJ2-7): GAGVSQSPSNKVTEKGKDVELRCDPISGHTALYWYRQSLGQGLEFLIYFQGNSAPDKSGLPSDRFSAERTGGSVSTLTIQRTQQEDSAVYLCASRSGTGRDEQYFGPGTRLTVT.

This clonotype was found a few times. This sequence joins TRBV5-1 and TRBJ2-3, with 8 bases aligning to TRBD2. Germline CDR1 is SGHRS and CDR2 is YFSETQ. The CDR3 is made up of 15 amino acids. The V segment lost 4 bases and the J segment 6 bases; nucleotides outside the gene matches: 10. This CDR3 reads CASSPNGGGSDTQYF. CDR3 DNA sequence: TGCGCCAGCAGCCCCAACGGGGGGGGGAGTGATACGCAGTATTTT.